This TCR beta chain was documented in a study of blood T cells in healthy people across ages. The germline CDR1 and CDR2 sequences are MNHEY and SVGEGT. This CDR3 region has 14 residues. The V and J ends lost 1 base and 5 bases respectively, with 9 bases between them. A sample-barcoded 5' primer and a J-beta primer mix were used in a second PCR of roughly 6 to 11 cycles. TCRdb fed the 5' RACE reads into MiXCR, producing one record per CDR3 protein. The data show 540,000 or so distinct CDR3 sequences, under 55% seen once. The sample consisted of blood. This receptor was obtained from a man aged 80 or over in good health. The rearrangement uses TRBV6-2 or TRBV6-3 and TRBJ1-5; D gene ambiguous. The CDR3 sequence is CASSYLGGYQPQHF. CDR3 bases: TGTGCCAGCAGTTACTTGGGAGGCTATCAGCCCCAGCATTTT.